This T cell receptor beta chain comes out of a study of CD8+CD57+ T cells in acquired aplastic anemia. In the study overall: The mean DNA yield obtained from sorted CD4+ and CD8+ cells came to around 3 ug.

Trimming took 7 bases from V and 2 from J; bases not matched to a gene: 6. Germline V lookup: CDR1 MNHEY, CDR2 SMNVEV (reference sequence). CDR3 length: 14 residues. It was genomic DNA that served as the template for profiling TCR beta VDJ and CDR3. TCRdb reprocessed the reads with MiXCR, giving one entry per CDR3 protein. This table has some 150,000 distinct CDR3 sequences, more than 45% appearing once. For sequencing, patients were chosen who had shown expansion of CD8+CD57+ cells by flow cytometry. The sequenced sample was sorted CD4+, CD8+, or CD8+CD57+ T cells (not recorded which) from PBMCs. The sequence derives from a human donor with aplastic anemia. V gene TRBV27 combines with J gene TRBJ2-3; 7 bases line up with TRBD2. The CDR3 loop reads CASNSLAVTDTQYF. The DNA of the CDR3 is TGTGCCAGCAATAGTCTAGCGGTCACAGATACGCAGTATTTT.